This TCR beta chain was retrieved from a study of cytomegalovirus exposure and HLA in healthy donors. A remark on this clone: Its cognate antigen is unknown.

While the first cohort had 700 or so subjects, the donors belonged to the separate validation cohort of about 120 subjects. Sequencing used immunoSEQ multiplex PCR; TCRdb keeps in-frame clones, though not all of them. The table lists tens of thousands of clones, roughly 94% of them singletons. Deletions cut 6 bases from V and 5 bases from J, with 17 bases between. The CDR3 sequence is 14 residues long. Germline CDR1 is MRHNA and CDR2 is SNTAGT. Study-level points and caveats: Researchers catalogued approximately 170 TCR beta chains as cytomegalovirus-associated. Cytomegalovirus status was reportedly diagnosed by the classifier with high sensitivity and specificity.

This chain joins TRBV6-4 and TRBJ2-7, with D unclear. Input material: PBMCs. The receptor's source is a woman aged 18-29 years in good health and CMV-seropositive. CDR3 loop: CASRLNSNRNEQYF. CDR3 nucleotide sequence: TGTGCCAGCAGATTAAACAGTAACCGGAACGAGCAGTACTTC.